This T cell receptor (beta chain) was profiled in a study of blood T cell repertoires in COVID-19. Study-level information: The cDNA or gDNA used as material had been derived from T cells, B-cell-depleted T cells, or PBMCs.

TCRdb's table, derived via immunoSEQ multiplex PCR, lists solely in-frame clones and lacks some. This table has 100,000 to 120,000 clones, 85% appearing once. Trimming cost V 3 bases and J 5 bases, with 13 bases left between them. Germline V lookup: CDR1 SGHTA, CDR2 FQGNSA. The CDR3 contains 14 residues. The TCR comes from a human donor in a cohort sampled during active COVID-19. Source material: peripheral blood. The chain links TRBV7-2 to TRBJ2-5; D is perhaps TRBD2 (6 bases). CDR3 amino acids: CASSFAGRGETQYF. CDR3 sequence (DNA): TGTGCCAGCAGCTTCGCGGGACGAGGGGAGACCCAGTACTTC.